This T cell receptor (beta chain) emerged from a study of immune cell composition in non-small cell lung cancer. Study findings and constraints: Overall clonality, unlike maximal tumour-associated clone frequency, did not predict TIL reactivity. Lung squamous cell carcinoma tumours had significantly higher top 10 clone scores and productive clonality than lung adenocarcinoma.

J was trimmed by 10 bases and V by 0 bases; bases with no gene match: 8. In germline, CDR1 is SGHRS, CDR2 YFSETQ. The CDR3 is 15 amino acids. Note on this clone: Its target is unknown.

Genomic DNA came from frozen unsorted single-cell suspensions. The protocol was immunoSEQ multiplex PCR, while the TCRdb copy is restricted to in-frame clones and leaves out a portion. Of about 14,000 clones listed, over 70% are singletons. The chain uses TRBV5-1 and TRBJ2-1, with 9 positions matching TRBD2. Source material: lung tumor tissue. The receptor was isolated from a human donor with non-small cell lung cancer. The CDR3 sequence is CASSLAVAGVAEQFF. CDR3 DNA: TGCGCCAGCAGCTTGGCGGTAGCGGGAGTTGCGGAGCAGTTCTTC.